The 27 T cell receptor beta chains presented below share a single source sample, sequenced in a study of blood T cell repertoires in COVID-19. The table came from immunoSEQ multiplex PCR; TCRdb's copy has only in-frame clones and leaves some out. The sample yields under 200,000 clones, about 85% seen once. The sequenced material came from peripheral blood. These receptors were collected from a man aged 40-49 years with acute or convalescent COVID-19.

The genes are TRBV12-3 or TRBV12-4 and TRBJ1-1; no reliable D call. Trimming took 3 bases from V and 4 from J, leaving 9 bases between them. There are 13 residues in the CDR3. CDR3 bases: TGTGCCAGCAGTTTTCCAGGTGGCACTGAAGCTTTCTTT. It translates to CASSFPGGTEAFF.

The chain has TRBV25-1 and TRBJ1-4; a weak D match, TRBD1 (6 bases). In germline, CDR1 is MGHDK, CDR2 SYGVNS. There are 16 residues in the CDR3. The germline V and J ends were trimmed by 5 bases and 7 bases, with 20 bases remaining between them. The CDR3 sequence: CASSSRGAGVGEKLFF. The CDR3 bases are TGTGCCAGCAGTTCCAGAGGGGCAGGGGTTGGTGAAAAACTGTTTTTT.

The V call is TRBV28, the J call TRBJ1-2, with a tentative D call TRBD1 (5 bases). Trimming took 7 bases from V and 7 from J, leaving 19 bases between them. Germline values: CDR1 MDHEN, CDR2 SYDVKM. This CDR3 comprises 14 residues. DNA for the CDR3: TGTGCCAGCAACCTACTTGCAGGGAGGTTTGGCTACACCTTC. Translating gives CASNLLAGRFGYTF.

The chain combines TRBV28 with TRBJ1-3; the D is unclear. Germline CDR1 reads MDHEN; CDR2 reads SYDVKM. This CDR3 has 15 amino acids. V lost 6 bases, J lost 2 bases, and 14 bases lay in between. The CDR3 DNA reads as TGTGCCAGCAGCCCTGGCGGTACCGCTGGAAACACCATATATTTT. Translating it yields CASSPGGTAGNTIYF.

For the CDR3, the DNA is TGCGCCAGCAGCCAAGATGTTGGGACAGGGGCGGGTGGCTACACCTTC. This codes for CASSQDVGTGAGGYTF. The J gene is TRBJ1-2, the V gene TRBV4-3; 10 bases are a match to TRBD1. CDR1 and CDR2 from the germline V gene are LGHNA and YSLEER. This CDR3 has 16 residues. The V and J ends lost 0 bases and 7 bases, in that order; junction bases with no gene match: 8.

The gene calls are TRBV12-3 or TRBV12-4 and TRBJ1-1; D remains unclear. The CDR3 runs 12 residues. V lost 5 bases and J lost 3, with 7 bases in between. CDR3 bases: TGTGCCAGCAGTCATCAGGACACTGAAGCTTTCTTT. Amino acids: CASSHQDTEAFF.

The chain has TRBV28 and TRBJ1-5, with 7 positions matching TRBD1. The CDR3 has 16 amino acids. Germline CDR1 MDHEN, CDR2 SYDVKM. The V gene end was trimmed by 3 bases and the J gene end by 3 bases; junction bases not matched to a gene: 8. The CDR3 DNA reads as TGTGCCAGCAGTTTCCTCTTACAGGGGTACAATCAGCCCCAGCATTTT. Translating it yields CASSFLLQGYNQPQHF. Using reference TRBV28 and TRBJ1-5 for the parts outside the CDR3, the full variable domain is DVKVTQSSRYLVKRTGEKVFLECVQDMDHENMFWYRQDPGLGLRLIYFSYDVKMKEKGDIPEGYSVSREKKERFSLILESASTNQTSMYLCASSFLLQGYNQPQHFGDGTRLSIL.

CDR3 DNA sequence: TGTGCCAGCAGCCCTCGGGCAGAGGGATTCTATGGCTACACCTTC. Translated: CASSPRAEGFYGYTF. The V gene is TRBV7-2, the J gene TRBJ1-2; D unclear. The CDR3 is 15 amino acids. V shed 5 bases and J shed 4 bases, with 17 bases lying between them. CDR1 is SGHTA and CDR2 is FQGNSA in the germline V gene. Filled out from reference TRBV7-2 and TRBJ1-2, the complete variable domain reads GAGVSQSPSNKVTEKGKDVELRCDPISGHTALYWYRQSLGQGLEFLIYFQGNSAPDKSGLPSDRFSAERTGGSVSTLTIQRTQQEDSAVYLCASSPRAEGFYGYTFGSGTRLTVV.

This chain links TRBV5-1 with TRBJ1-4; TRBD1 is a possible D gene (5 bases). Germline loops: CDR1 SGHRS, CDR2 YFSETQ. V was trimmed by 3 bases and J by 8 bases, leaving 14 bases between them. The length of the CDR3 is 14 residues. CDR3 loop: CASSWDSGGEKLFF. In nucleotides, the CDR3 is TGCGCCAGCAGCTGGGACTCAGGAGGGGAAAAACTGTTTTTT.

This chain uses TRBV9 with TRBJ1-1, with 7 bases matching TRBD1. This CDR3 comprises 16 residues. Losses at the gene ends were 5 bases for V and 6 bases for J; bases not matched to a gene: 16. Germline CDR1 and CDR2: SGDLS and YYNGEE. The CDR3 DNA reads TGTGCCAGCAGTCTCACCCAGACAGGGCCAGGGGCTGAAGCTTTCTTT. It encodes CASSLTQTGPGAEAFF. Together with reference TRBV9 and TRBJ1-1, the CDR3 gives the full variable domain: DSGVTQTPKHLITATGQRVTLRCSPRSGDLSVYWYQQSLDQGLQFLIQYYNGEERAKGNILERFSAQQFPDLHSELNLSSLELGDSALYFCASSLTQTGPGAEAFFGQGTRLTVV.

The table lists this clone with a few counts. This chain uses TRBV11-1 with TRBJ2-1; 8 positions agree with TRBD1. CDR3 size: 15 residues. V gave up 6 bases and J gave up 7 bases; unmatched junction bases: 11. In germline, CDR1 is SGHAT, CDR2 FQDESV (reference sequence). The CDR3 DNA sequence: TGTGCCAGCAGTTCCACAGGGGGATTAGCAAATGAGCAGTTCTTC. The encoded protein is CASSSTGGLANEQFF.

With regard to this clone: The sample has other DNA sequences that encode this CDR3 too. The genes are TRBV5-1 and TRBJ1-5, with D maybe TRBD1 (5 bases). The CDR3 is made up of 13 amino acids. The germline V gene encodes CDR1 SGHRS and CDR2 YFSETQ. Trimming shortened V by 4 bases and J by 1 base, and 6 bases separated the two germline ends. The CDR3 DNA reads TGCGCCAGCAGCCGGGGGAGCAATCAGCCCCAGCATTTT. This gives the protein CASSRGSNQPQHF.

The chain combines TRBV25-1 with TRBJ1-1; TRBD1 matches 8 bases. Germline V lookup: CDR1 MGHDK, CDR2 SYGVNS. The CDR3 covers 16 residues. The J segment lost 3 bases and the V segment lost 4 bases, leaving 10 bases of the junction unmatched. The CDR3 reads CASSARQGKGDTEAFF. The DNA of the CDR3 is TGTGCCAGCAGTGCAAGACAGGGGAAAGGCGACACTGAAGCTTTCTTT.

This clone was counted ten times or more. The J gene is TRBJ1-2, the V gene TRBV27, with 8 bases matching TRBD1. CDR3 length equals 15 residues. Germline V CDR1 and CDR2: MNHEY, SMNVEV (reference sequence). Trimming removed 5 bases from V and 2 bases from J; junction bases left unmatched: 7. This CDR3 is CASSLRGDRNYGYTF. The CDR3 nucleotides are TGTGCCAGCAGTCTCAGGGGGGACAGGAACTATGGCTACACCTTC.

This chain links TRBV9 with TRBJ1-2; tentatively, D is TRBD1 (6 bases). V lost 0 bases and J 2 bases, leaving 14 bases between the germline ends. Germline-derived CDR1 and CDR2 are SGDLS and YYNGEE. CDR3 size: 16 residues. The CDR3: CASSVGSLTGNYGYTF. CDR3 sequence (DNA): TGTGCCAGCAGCGTAGGGTCCCTTACAGGGAACTATGGCTACACCTTC.

This chain connects TRBV9 to TRBJ2-5; 12 positions match TRBD2. CDR1 is SGDLS, CDR2 YYNGEE, per germline. V lost 0 bases, J lost 1 base, and 7 bases stayed unmatched. The CDR3 totals 18 residues. CDR3 region: CASSVATSGGRFQETQYF. CDR3 nucleotides: TGTGCCAGCAGCGTAGCCACTAGCGGGGGGAGGTTCCAAGAGACCCAGTACTTC.

This clone has a single count. The chain is built from TRBV5-1 and TRBJ2-1; 8 bases agree with TRBD2. Trimming at V came to 7 bases and at J to 7 bases, leaving 13 bases not matched to a gene. The germline V gene encodes CDR1 SGHRS and CDR2 YFSETQ. This CDR3 comprises 15 residues. CDR3 nucleotide sequence: TGCGCCAGCCGTGAGTCCGGGGGGGCCAATAATGAGCAGTTCTTC. Encoded protein: CASRESGGANNEQFF.

The J gene is TRBJ2-3, the V gene TRBV6-5; a possible D gene is TRBD1 (5 bases). Between the trimmed V and J ends, which lost 7 bases and 2 bases, there was a span of 13 bases. Germline V CDR1 and CDR2: MNHEY, SVGAGI. This CDR3 spans 14 amino acids. The CDR3 DNA reads as TGTGCCAGCAACCGAGCAGGGTCCACAGATACGCAGTATTTT. Its protein is CASNRAGSTDTQYF.

The chain has TRBV29-1 and TRBJ1-1, with D hard to call. The CDR3 spans 12 residues. Germline CDR1 SQVTM, CDR2 ANQGSEA. V was shortened by 7 bases and J by 0 bases, with 9 bases between the two germline ends. The CDR3 spells CSANRVNTEAFF. The CDR3 nucleotides are TGCAGCGCTAACAGAGTGAACACTGAAGCTTTCTTT. The full variable domain, its missing parts supplied by reference TRBV29-1 and TRBJ1-1, is SAVISQKPSRDICQRGTSLTIQCQVDSQVTMMFWYRQQPGQSLTLIATANQGSEATYESGFVIDKFPISRPNLTFSTLTVSNMSPEDSSIYLCSANRVNTEAFFGQGTRLTVV.

V usage is TRBV4-3 and J usage is TRBJ2-3; maybe TRBD1 (5 bases). V lost 5 bases and J 0 bases, leaving 15 bases between the germline ends. Germline V CDR1 and CDR2: LGHNA, YSLEER. CDR3 length: 16 residues. The DNA for the CDR3 is TGCGCCAGCAGCAATAGGGGTCCTTCTAGCACAGATACGCAGTATTTT. Protein sequence: CASSNRGPSSTDTQYF.

J is TRBJ2-1 and V is TRBV20-1; maybe TRBD2 (5 bases). The CDR3 is 11 amino acids. V was shortened by 3 bases and J by 8 bases, with 8 bases between the two germline ends. From germline, CDR1 is DFQATT and CDR2 SNEGSKA (reference sequence). CDR3 amino acids: CSARIGDEQFF. CDR3 bases: TGCAGTGCTAGGATCGGGGATGAGCAGTTCTTC.

This clone was seen just once. Distinct nucleotide sequences in the sample also encode this CDR3. V gene TRBV7-3 combines with J gene TRBJ1-1; tentatively, D is TRBD1 (5 bases). The CDR3 extends over 13 amino acids. V was cut by 5 bases and J by 1 base, with 8 bases left in between. The germline CDR1 and CDR2 sequences are SGHTA and FQGTGA. CDR3 sequence (DNA): TGTGCCAGCAGCAGCGACAGGAACACTGAAGCTTTCTTT. This gives the protein CASSSDRNTEAFF.

The chain has TRBV20-1 and TRBJ1-1; D is possibly TRBD1 (5 bases). Germline V gene data show CDR1 as DFQATT and CDR2 as SNEGSKA (reference sequence). The CDR3 covers 13 residues. V was pared by 3 bases and J by 5 bases, with 13 bases between. CDR3: CSASSGGRTEAFF. In nucleotides, the CDR3 is TGCAGTGCTAGTTCGGGGGGGAGAACTGAAGCTTTCTTT.

The J gene is TRBJ1-1, the V gene TRBV28, with TRBD1 as a possible D gene (6 bases). The germline CDR1 and CDR2 sequences are MDHEN and SYDVKM. There are 16 residues in the CDR3. V was cut by 5 bases and J by 0 bases, with 16 bases left in between. The CDR3 bases are TGTGCCAGCAGTCCCGATACCGGGACAATGAACACTGAAGCTTTCTTT. It encodes CASSPDTGTMNTEAFF.

This chain joins TRBV7-3 and TRBJ2-2, with D hard to call. This CDR3 has 16 amino acids. Trimming shortened V by 2 bases and J by 6 bases, and 16 bases separated the two germline ends. Germline V gene data show CDR1 as SGHTA and CDR2 as FQGTGA. CDR3 in DNA: TGTGCCAGCAGCTTACGCCCGCAGGCAGTTGCCGGGGAGCTGTTTTTT. Residues: CASSLRPQAVAGELFF.

V gene TRBV6-5 combines with J gene TRBJ1-5; 11 bases fit TRBD1. In germline, CDR1 is MNHEY, CDR2 SVGAGI. The CDR3 runs 16 residues. J was trimmed by 7 bases and V by 0 bases; bases with no gene match: 5. CDR3 nucleotides: TGTGCCAGCAGTTACTCGAGGGACAGGGGGTACCAGCCCCAGCATTTT. This translates into CASSYSRDRGYQPQHF.

The V call is TRBV5-1, the J call TRBJ2-2, with a weak D call TRBD1 (6 bases). The CDR3 loop spans 14 amino acids. Germline values: CDR1 SGHRS, CDR2 YFSETQ. The V and J ends lost 3 bases and 3 bases respectively, with 9 bases between them. The DNA of the CDR3 is TGCGCCAGCAGCTATCGGACAGACACCGGGGAGCTGTTTTTT. Translation: CASSYRTDTGELFF. Variable domain in full (rest from reference TRBV5-1 and TRBJ2-2): KAGVTQTPRYLIKTRGQQVTLSCSPISGHRSVSWYQQTPGQGLQFLFEYFSETQRNKGNFPGRFSGRQFSNSRSEMNVSTLELGDSALYLCASSYRTDTGELFFGEGSRLTVL.